The clone carrying this TCR beta chain was counted at least ten times. Its antigen remains unknown. Roughly 9 milliliters of peripheral blood were drawn from each donor. Primed by a sample-barcoded 5' primer and a J-beta primer mix, a second PCR proceeded for 7 to 11 cycles. TCRdb reanalysed the 5' RACE reads using MiXCR and keeps one entry per CDR3 protein. The sample contains approximately 810,000 distinct CDR3 sequences, about 28% of which appear only once. Germline V gives CDR1 SGHTA, CDR2 FQGNSA. The length of the CDR3 is 15 residues. Trimming shortened V by 5 bases and J by 5 bases, and 18 bases separated the two germline ends. The data were taken from a study of blood T cells in healthy people across ages. Study context: About one barcoded beta molecule was captured per two T cells (by template switching).

General study points: The recorded TCR beta diversity per million T cells decreased in a roughly linear manner with age. In long-lived donors, naive CD4+ cell counts and diversity exceeded those of aged donors.

The genes are TRBV7-2 and TRBJ2-5; D possibly matches TRBD1 or TRBD2 (5 bases each). Sequenced sample: blood. The sequence was collected from a woman of 80 years or more in good health. Written as DNA, the CDR3 is TGTGCCAGCAGCGGCCCGCGAGGGGAGCGCGAGACCCAGTACTTC. Protein sequence: CASSGPRGERETQYF.